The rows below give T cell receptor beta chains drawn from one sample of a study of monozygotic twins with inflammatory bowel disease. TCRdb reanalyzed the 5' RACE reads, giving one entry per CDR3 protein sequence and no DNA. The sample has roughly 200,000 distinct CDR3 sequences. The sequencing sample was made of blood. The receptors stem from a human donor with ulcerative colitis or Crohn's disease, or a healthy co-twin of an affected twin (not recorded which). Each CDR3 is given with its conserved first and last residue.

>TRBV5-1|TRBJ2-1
CASSLTVGSYNEQFF
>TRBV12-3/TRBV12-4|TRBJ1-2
CASSPRDYGYTF
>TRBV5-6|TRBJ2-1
CASSFRDYQYNEQFF
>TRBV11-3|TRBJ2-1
CASSRGYGPSDEQFF
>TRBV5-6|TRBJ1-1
CASRYSGTSATEAFF
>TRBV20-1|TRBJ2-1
CSAGTSRAYNEQFF
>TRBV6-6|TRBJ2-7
CASSYPTGAEQYF
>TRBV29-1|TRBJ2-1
CSVLAGGPSISYNEQFF
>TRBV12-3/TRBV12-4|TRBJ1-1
CASIRWANTEAFF
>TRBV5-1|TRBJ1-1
CASSLQGGALNTEAFF
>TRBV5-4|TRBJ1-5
CASSLKGHNQPQHF
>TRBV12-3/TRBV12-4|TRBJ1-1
CASTPQGDTEAFF
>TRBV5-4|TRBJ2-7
CASSSGTSALYEQYF
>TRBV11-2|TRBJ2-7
CASSSLATSGGAYEQYF
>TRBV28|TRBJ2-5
CASSFGLAGPLKTQYF
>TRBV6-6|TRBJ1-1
CASSNPDTEAFF
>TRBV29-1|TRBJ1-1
CSVAGEGEAFF
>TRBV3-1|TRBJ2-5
CASSQLRGTETQYF
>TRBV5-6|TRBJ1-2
CASSLTTGYGYTF
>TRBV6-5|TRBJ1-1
CATQEGFHTEAFF
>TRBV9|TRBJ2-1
CASSVAQGFQFF
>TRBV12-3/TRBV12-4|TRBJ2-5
CASSGGGETQYF
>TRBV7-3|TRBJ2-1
CASSLTGAGPIGEQFF
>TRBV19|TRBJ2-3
CASSIAQTPTDTQYF
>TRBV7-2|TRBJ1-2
CASSSPDRGEYGYTF
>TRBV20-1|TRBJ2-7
CSAGGGDHEQYF
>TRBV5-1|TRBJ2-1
CASSLVGPGREEQFF